The following is a T cell receptor beta chain sequence with its context. The antigen is undetermined. These data originate in a study of T-cell memory formation after mild COVID-19. Study details: There were largely donor-specific TCR clusters. Study observations and caveats: The study found balanced CD4/CD8 in clones contracting day 15 to 85 and a CD4+ lean in later expanders. Most CD4+ clones that shrank were in CM and EM, while CD8+ ones turned up in EMRA.

The V and J ends lost 9 bases and 3 bases, in that order; junction bases with no gene match: 4. Germline values: CDR1 MNHNY, CDR2 SVGAGI (reference sequence). The CDR3 extends over 13 amino acids. MiXCR, run by TCRdb on the 5' RACE reads, gives a single entry per CDR3 protein. The sample holds approximately 400,000 distinct CDR3 sequences, about 20% seen once. Material for sequencing was PBMCs or a T cell subset sorted from them (not recorded which). The chain links TRBV6-6 to TRBJ2-1, with 8 bases matching TRBD1. The TCR was taken from a man between 18 and 29 years old who had mild COVID-19 (a few samples of this study predate the infection). Cell type and time point are not known. As DNA, the CDR3 is TGTGCCAGTGGACAGGGTGGCTACAATGAGCAGTTCTTC. Translating it yields CASGQGGYNEQFF.